Listed below are T cell receptor beta chains from one sample, sequenced in a study of cytomegalovirus exposure and HLA in healthy donors. Profiled with immunoSEQ multiplex PCR; TCRdb holds only in-frame clones, not every one. The sample contains 75,000 to 90,000 clones, under 80% of which appear only once. Sequenced: PBMCs. These receptors originate from a male donor in good health and CMV-seropositive. Both conserved end residues are part of each CDR3. Each record gives: CDR3 protein, CDR3 DNA, D gene, V gene, J gene, clone size. The D gene is left open where the match is weak. Size values are once, few and many counts, or a class for expanded clones, and some rows have none.

CDR3aa: CSVAGDTEAFF
CDR3nt: TGCAGCGTTGCGGGGGACACTGAAGCTTTCTTT
d_gene: NA
v_gene: TRBV29-1
j_gene: TRBJ1-1
abundance: NA

CDR3aa: CASSLFGGGTPGANVLTF
CDR3nt: TGTGCCAGCAGCTTATTTGGGGGCGGTACCCCTGGGGCCAACGTCCTGACTTTC
d_gene: NA
v_gene: TRBV7-3
j_gene: TRBJ2-6
abundance: NA

CDR3aa: CASSLQGKYNEQFF
CDR3nt: TGTGCCAGCAGCTTACAGGGGAAATACAATGAGCAGTTCTTC
d_gene: NA
v_gene: TRBV7-2
j_gene: TRBJ2-1
abundance: NA

CDR3aa: CAIRPRDRGRGYTF
CDR3nt: TGTGCCATCAGGCCTAGAGACAGGGGGCGTGGCTACACCTTC
d_gene: TRBD1
v_gene: TRBV10-3
j_gene: TRBJ1-2
abundance: few

CDR3aa: CASSPGQGATIQYF
CDR3nt: TGTGCCAGCAGCCCGGGACAGGGGGCAACCATTCAGTACTTC
d_gene: TRBD1
v_gene: TRBV28
j_gene: TRBJ2-4
abundance: once

CDR3aa: CASSPAGADQPQHF
CDR3nt: TGTGCCAGCAGCCCTGCCGGTGCTGATCAGCCCCAGCATTTT
d_gene: NA
v_gene: TRBV9
j_gene: TRBJ1-5
abundance: NA

CDR3aa: CASSKFREYNEQYF
CDR3nt: TGTGCCAGCAGCAAATTCCGGGAATACAACGAGCAGTACTTC
d_gene: NA
v_gene: TRBV21-1
j_gene: TRBJ2-7
abundance: NA

CDR3aa: CASSGPTGGDAFF
CDR3nt: TGTGCCAGCAGTGGCCCAACAGGGGGCGATGCTTTCTTT
d_gene: TRBD1
v_gene: TRBV2
j_gene: TRBJ1-1
abundance: NA

CDR3aa: CASKTRGAYEQYF
CDR3nt: TGTGCCAGCAAGACTAGAGGGGCCTACGAGCAGTACTTC
d_gene: NA
v_gene: TRBV6-5
j_gene: TRBJ2-7
abundance: few

CDR3aa: CASSTRTGSGGYTF
CDR3nt: TGTGCCAGCAGCACACGGACAGGGAGTGGGGGCTACACCTTC
d_gene: TRBD1
v_gene: TRBV6-4
j_gene: TRBJ1-2
abundance: NA

CDR3aa: CASSLVGQGAYEQYF
CDR3nt: TGTGCCAGCAGCTTAGTAGGGCAGGGGGCTTACGAGCAGTACTTC
d_gene: TRBD1
v_gene: TRBV7-2
j_gene: TRBJ2-7
abundance: NA

CDR3aa: CAWRWDTSYNEQFF
CDR3nt: TGTGCCTGGAGGTGGGACACAAGCTACAATGAGCAGTTCTTC
d_gene: NA
v_gene: TRBV30
j_gene: TRBJ2-1
abundance: once

CDR3aa: CASSFGGYEQYF
CDR3nt: TGCGCCAGCAGCTTCGGGGGGTACGAGCAGTACTTC
d_gene: TRBD2
v_gene: TRBV5-1
j_gene: TRBJ2-7
abundance: NA

CDR3aa: CASSRGQPQETQYF
CDR3nt: TGCGCCAGCAGCCGTGGACAGCCCCAAGAGACCCAGTACTTC
d_gene: NA
v_gene: TRBV4-1
j_gene: TRBJ2-5
abundance: NA

CDR3aa: CASSQGNSGSTDTQYF
CDR3nt: TGTGCCAGCAGCCAAGGGAATAGCGGAAGCACAGATACGCAGTATTTT
d_gene: NA
v_gene: TRBV4-2
j_gene: TRBJ2-3
abundance: NA

CDR3aa: CASSMGLNIQYF
CDR3nt: TGTGCCAGTAGTATGGGGCTAAACATTCAGTACTTC
d_gene: NA
v_gene: TRBV19
j_gene: TRBJ2-4
abundance: few

CDR3aa: CASSESQGRYGYTF
CDR3nt: TGCGCCAGCAGTGAGTCTCAGGGGCGCTATGGCTACACCTTC
d_gene: NA
v_gene: TRBV10-2
j_gene: TRBJ1-2
abundance: NA

CDR3aa: CASSLEQGAYEQYF
CDR3nt: TGTGCCAGCAGCTTAGAACAGGGGGCCTACGAGCAGTACTTC
d_gene: TRBD1
v_gene: TRBV7-9
j_gene: TRBJ2-7
abundance: NA

CDR3aa: CASSFSPSGSSYNEQFF
CDR3nt: TGTGCCAGCAGCTTCTCACCTAGCGGAAGCTCCTACAATGAGCAGTTCTTC
d_gene: TRBD2
v_gene: TRBV5-6
j_gene: TRBJ2-1
abundance: NA

CDR3aa: CASSEWGGQPQHF
CDR3nt: TGTGCCAGCAGTGAATGGGGGGGTCAGCCCCAGCATTTT
d_gene: NA
v_gene: TRBV2
j_gene: TRBJ1-5
abundance: NA